The TCR beta chain described here comes from a study of shared clonotypes between healthy human individuals. The study, taken as a whole, reports: Relative to their counterparts shared across all four donors, non-shared clonotypes exhibited diminished generation probabilities.

Generated by immunoSEQ multiplex PCR, the TCRdb table keeps only in-frame clones and is missing some. Counted here are 1.4 million or so clones, 97% to 99% occurring once; the ten biggest clones make up about 0.34%. V was shortened by 5 bases and J by 2 bases, with 14 bases between the two germline ends. The germline gives CDR1 SGHAT, CDR2 FQNNGV. The CDR3 consists of 15 residues. As for this clone: Its matching antigen is unknown.

This clonotype was obtained from a man aged 25 to 40 in good health. This chain connects TRBV11-2 to TRBJ2-3; a weak D match, TRBD1 (5 bases). Sequencing used naive CD4+ T cells sorted from blood. Subset in this sample: CD45RA+ positively selected. The CDR3 sequence is CASSGRQRTTDTQYF. The DNA of the CDR3 is TGTGCCAGCAGCGGCAGACAGCGAACCACAGATACGCAGTATTTT.